These 28 T cell receptor beta chains share one sample of origin, sequenced in a study of cytomegalovirus exposure and HLA in healthy donors. The method was immunoSEQ multiplex PCR; TCRdb's version includes in-frame clones alone and lacks a portion of them. The table shows about 240,000 clones, with around 87% occurring only once. The sample taken for sequencing was PBMCs. The source is a woman in her twenties or thirties in good health and CMV-seropositive.

V and J are TRBV10-3 and TRBJ2-3; 8 nucleotides agree with TRBD2. This CDR3 region has 15 residues. V trimming: 4 bases; J trimming: 3 bases; junction bases outside the gene matches: 6. In germline, CDR1 is ENHRY, CDR2 SYGVKD. The CDR3 loop is CAISGAGGGTDTQYF. The DNA of the CDR3 is TGTGCCATCAGTGGGGCGGGAGGAGGTACAGATACGCAGTATTTT.

This clone occurred a few times. The genes are TRBV7-2 and TRBJ2-7, with 7 bases fitting TRBD1. Germline V gene lookup returns CDR1 SGHTA and CDR2 FQGNSA. V trimming: 4 bases; J trimming: 5 bases; junction bases outside the gene matches: 8. The CDR3 sequence is 14 residues long. CDR3 loop: CASSWNRGPNEQYF. CDR3 coding DNA: TGTGCCAGCAGCTGGAACAGGGGTCCGAACGAGCAGTACTTC.

V is TRBV4-2 and J is TRBJ2-1; 9 nucleotides match TRBD2. Trimming at V came to 0 bases and at J to 4 bases, leaving 4 bases not matched to a gene. The germline V gene has CDR1 LGHNA and CDR2 YNFKEQ. There are 16 residues in the CDR3. CDR3 loop: CASSQDSSGTYNEQFF. The CDR3, as DNA: TGTGCCAGCAGCCAAGACTCTAGCGGGACTTACAATGAGCAGTTCTTC.

The chain carries TRBV5-4 and TRBJ2-7; 9 nucleotides match TRBD1. Germline V gene lookup returns CDR1 SGHNT and CDR2 YYREEE (reference sequence). V dropped 5 bases and J dropped 2; count of bases not matched to a gene: 5. CDR3 length: 14 amino acids. The CDR3 sequence is CASRRDRATYEQYF. CDR3 bases: TGTGCCAGCAGACGGGACAGGGCGACCTACGAGCAGTACTTC.

This clone was found a few times. The chain joins TRBV18 to TRBJ1-3, with D tentatively TRBD1 (5 bases). CDR3 length: 15 amino acids. V lost 3 bases to trimming and J lost 2 bases, with 11 bases between them. Germline CDR1 reads KGHSH; CDR2 reads LQKENI. The CDR3 sequence is CASSPGGGTGNTIYF. The CDR3 nucleotides are TGTGCCAGCTCACCCGGCGGGGGGACTGGAAACACCATATATTTT.

In DNA, the CDR3 is TGTGCCAGTAGTGTCCGACAGAACACTGAAGCTTTCTTT. As protein: CASSVRQNTEAFF. V usage is TRBV19 and J usage is TRBJ1-1; D uncertain. V was clipped by 5 bases and J by 1 base, with 8 bases between them. CDR1 and CDR2 (germline): LNHDA, SQIVND (reference sequence). This CDR3 comprises 13 residues. The full variable domain, in which reference TRBV19 and TRBJ1-1 provide the parts outside the CDR3, is DGGITQSPKYLFRKEGQNVTLSCEQNLNHDAMYWYRQDPGQGLRLIYYSQIVNDFQKGDIAEGYSVSREKKESFPLTVTSAQKNPTAFYLCASSVRQNTEAFFGQGTRLTVV.

This sequence joins TRBV10-2 and TRBJ2-1; 7 bases map to TRBD2. The V and J ends lost 0 bases and 0 bases, in that order; junction bases with no gene match: 8. Germline CDR1 WSHSY, CDR2 SAAADI. The CDR3 runs to 18 residues. The CDR3 protein is CASSESLSSGPSYNEQFF. Written as DNA, the CDR3 is TGCGCCAGCAGTGAGTCCTTGTCTAGCGGACCCTCCTACAATGAGCAGTTCTTC.

This chain connects TRBV28 to TRBJ1-5; 7 bases fit TRBD1. This CDR3 region has 14 residues. J lost 6 bases, V lost 6 bases, and 8 bases had no gene match. Germline values: CDR1 MDHEN, CDR2 SYDVKM. The CDR3: CASRRQGVGQPQHF. Written as DNA, the CDR3 is TGTGCCAGCAGGCGGCAGGGGGTAGGTCAGCCCCAGCATTTT.

The V call is TRBV5-1, the J call TRBJ2-6; 9 nucleotides align to TRBD1. The CDR3 totals 17 residues. J was trimmed by 4 bases and V by 0 bases; bases with no gene match: 5. CDR1 is SGHRS and CDR2 is YFSETQ in the germline V gene. CDR3 sequence (DNA): TGCGCCAGCAGCTTGGATGGGACAGGGTACGGGGCCAACGTCCTGACTTTC. Translating it yields CASSLDGTGYGANVLTF.

The CDR3 region is CASSLGGPGANVLTF. In nucleotides, the CDR3 is TGTGCCAGCAGCTTAGGGGGCCCTGGGGCCAACGTCCTGACTTTC. V and J are TRBV11-3 and TRBJ2-6; TRBD1 might be the D (5 bases). CDR1 and CDR2 from the germline V gene are SGHNT and YENEEA. Trimming pared 1 base from V and 2 bases from J, leaving 6 bases between. This CDR3 comprises 15 residues.

The chain uses TRBV11-2 and TRBJ2-7; D possibly corresponds to TRBD2 (6 bases). The CDR3 loop spans 12 amino acids. Germline V gives CDR1 SGHAT, CDR2 FQNNGV. V was clipped by 4 bases and J by 3 bases, with 7 bases between them. The CDR3 is CASSSRDYEQYF. The CDR3 DNA reads as TGTGCCAGCAGCTCGCGGGACTACGAGCAGTACTTC.

This chain uses TRBV5-6 with TRBJ2-7, with TRBD1 as a possible D gene (5 bases). The CDR3 runs to 12 residues. V shed 3 bases and J shed 4 bases, with 8 bases lying between them. Germline V gene lookup returns CDR1 SGHDT and CDR2 YYEEEE. CDR3 nucleotide sequence: TGTGCCAGCAGCTCAGGGCGGTACGAGCAGTACTTC. Encoded protein: CASSSGRYEQYF.

The chain joins TRBV30 to TRBJ1-1, with D tentatively TRBD1 (6 bases). Germline CDR1 is GTSNPN and CDR2 is SVGIG (reference sequence). This CDR3 has 14 amino acids. The ends were cut back, 5 bases at V and 0 bases at J, with 13 bases in the middle. CDR3 DNA: TGTGCCTGGGAACGGGGGGGCTTGAACACTGAAGCTTTCTTT. This translates into CAWERGGLNTEAFF. Combining the CDR3 with reference TRBV30 and TRBJ1-1 gives the whole variable domain SQTIHQWPATLVQPVGSPLSLECTVEGTSNPNLYWYRQAAGRGLQLLFYSVGIGQISSEVPQNLSASRPQDRQFILSSKKLLLSDSGFYLCAWERGGLNTEAFFGQGTRLTVV.

The J gene is TRBJ1-1, the V gene TRBV19; the match to TRBD1 covers 7 bases. Losses at the gene ends were 1 base for V and 0 bases for J; bases not matched to a gene: 23. The CDR3 is 22 amino acids. Per the germline V gene, CDR1 is LNHDA and CDR2 is SQIVND (reference sequence). The CDR3 nucleotides are TGTGCCAGTAGTATAGGGTACAGGGGAACTCCTACCATGAGCTCCATGAACACTGAAGCTTTCTTT. Translation: CASSIGYRGTPTMSSMNTEAFF.

The rearrangement joins TRBV4-1 to TRBJ1-1; D might be TRBD1 (5 bases). This CDR3 contains 13 residues. Trimming removed 4 bases at V and 4 bases at J, with 10 bases between. The germline V gene encodes CDR1 MGHRA and CDR2 YSYEKL. The CDR3 is CASSPDGGTEAFF. The DNA for the CDR3 is TGCGCCAGCAGCCCCGACGGGGGCACTGAAGCTTTCTTT.

The chain uses TRBV6-6 and TRBJ2-7; TRBD1 might be the D (6 bases). Looked up from germline, CDR1 is MNHNY and CDR2 is SVGAGI (reference sequence). V lost 6 bases and J lost 3, with 15 bases in between. This CDR3 contains 14 residues. The CDR3, as DNA: TGTGCCAGCAGCCCTGGACAGCCCATCTACGAGCAGTACTTC. It translates to CASSPGQPIYEQYF.

V gene TRBV27 combines with J gene TRBJ2-5; 12 bases are shared with TRBD2. Per the germline V gene, CDR1 is MNHEY and CDR2 is SMNVEV (reference sequence). Trimming removed 5 bases from V and 5 bases from J; junction bases left unmatched: 12. CDR3 length equals 17 residues. The CDR3 DNA sequence: TGTGCCAGCAGTCCCTCTCGGACTAGCGGGATTACGGAGACCCAGTACTTC. Translation: CASSPSRTSGITETQYF.

The chain combines TRBV5-1 with TRBJ1-2; 7 bases agree with TRBD1. Germline V gives CDR1 SGHRS, CDR2 YFSETQ. The CDR3 totals 14 residues. V shed 6 bases, J shed 4 bases, and the junction held 9 bases outside the gene matches. CDR3 in DNA: TGCGCCAGCACTGTTGGGGGACAGCCCTATGGCTACACCTTC. It specifies CASTVGGQPYGYTF.

This clone turned up a few times. The chain employs TRBV4-1 and TRBJ2-2, with TRBD1 identical over 8 bases. After removal of 2 bases from V and 6 bases from J, the junction contained 5 bases not matched to a gene. CDR3 size: 15 residues. Germline V gives CDR1 MGHRA, CDR2 YSYEKL. As DNA, the CDR3 is TGCGCCAGCAGCCAAAGTGCAGGGGGCCCCGGGGAGCTGTTTTTT. Its protein product is CASSQSAGGPGELFF.

Turning to this clone: Sequence at one end of the junction differs from germline and may be a read error. The chain links TRBV11-1 to TRBJ2-4, with 7 bases lining up with TRBD2. Germline CDR1 SGHAT, CDR2 FQDESV (reference sequence). The length of the CDR3 is 19 residues. This chain's CDR3 is CASSLGRQGKGLTKNIQYF. The CDR3 region has the DNA TGTGCCAGCAGTTTAGGCAGGCAGGGAAAGGGACTAACCAAAAACATTCAGTACTTC.

The chain uses TRBV6-1 and TRBJ2-7; tentative D call: TRBD2 (6 bases). The CDR3 consists of 14 residues. CDR1 and CDR2 (germline): MNHNS, SASEGT. Trimming removed 7 bases from V and 3 bases from J, with 16 bases in between. In DNA, the CDR3 is TGTGCCAGCACCCAACGACTAGTAAGCTACGAGCAGTACTTC. Translation gives CASTQRLVSYEQYF.

This clone has only one observation. The rearrangement links TRBV27 to TRBJ1-4, with D possibly being TRBD1 (6 bases). CDR3 size: 16 residues. The V gene's germline CDR1 is MNHEY and CDR2 SMNVEV (reference sequence). V was shortened by 5 bases and J by 8 bases, with 21 bases between the two germline ends. Written as DNA, the CDR3 is TGTGCCAGCAGTATAACCCCTGGGGGCTCAGGGGAAAAACTGTTTTTT. The encoded protein is CASSITPGGSGEKLFF.

This chain connects TRBV29-1 to TRBJ1-1, with D perhaps matching TRBD1 (5 bases). Germline V gene data show CDR1 as SQVTM and CDR2 as ANQGSEA. The CDR3 has 14 amino acids. Trimming left V 6 bases short and J 6 bases short, with 20 bases between. CDR3 in amino acids: CSVQSGGSWPEAFF. The DNA for the CDR3 is TGCAGCGTCCAATCGGGGGGGAGTTGGCCTGAAGCTTTCTTT.

CDR3 nucleotides: TGTGCCAGCAGCCCAGAGAACACCGGGGAGCTGTTTTTT. It translates to CASSPENTGELFF. This sequence joins TRBV7-7 and TRBJ2-2; no clear D. The CDR3 loop spans 13 amino acids. The germline V and J ends were trimmed by 5 bases and 1 base, with 5 bases remaining between them. CDR1 is SSHAT and CDR2 is FNYEAQ in the germline V gene (reference sequence). Supplemented by reference TRBV7-7 and TRBJ2-2, the full variable domain reads GAGVSQSPRYKVTKRGQDVTLRCDPISSHATLYWYQQALGQGPEFLTYFNYEAQPDKSGLPSDRFSAERPEGSISTLTIQRTEQRDSAMYRCASSPENTGELFFGEGSRLTVL.

This chain uses TRBV6-5 with TRBJ1-2, with D perhaps TRBD1 (6 bases). Trimming shortened V by 4 bases and J by 7 bases, and 19 bases separated the two germline ends. The CDR3 has 15 amino acids. From germline, CDR1 is MNHEY and CDR2 SVGAGI. The CDR3 DNA follows: TGTGCCAGCAGTTGGGGGCTACGGACCCTCAGTGGCTACACCTTC. Residues: CASSWGLRTLSGYTF.

This chain connects TRBV7-3 to TRBJ2-6; D remains unclear. The CDR3 runs 13 residues. Germline CDR1 and CDR2: SGHTA and FQGTGA. Trimming stripped 4 bases from V and 4 bases from J, with 5 bases between. In DNA form, the CDR3 reads TGTGCCAGCAGCTCCCCGGGGGCCAACGTCCTGACTTTC. This sequence encodes CASSSPGANVLTF.

A single count supports this clone. The rearrangement links TRBV2 to TRBJ2-1, with TRBD1 as a possible D gene (5 bases). Germline V gives CDR1 SNHLY, CDR2 FYNNEI. V was trimmed by 7 bases and J by 3 bases, leaving 28 bases between them. This CDR3 is built from 19 residues. Here the CDR3 reads CASKPQVGPSGHLYNEQFF. CDR3 in DNA: TGTGCCAGCAAGCCCCAAGTCGGTCCGTCCGGACACCTCTACAATGAGCAGTTCTTC.

This rearrangement joins TRBV2 to TRBJ2-5; tentatively, D is TRBD2 (5 bases). The CDR3 is 14 amino acids. Trimming stripped 7 bases from V and 2 bases from J, with 14 bases between. The germline V gene encodes CDR1 SNHLY and CDR2 FYNNEI. CDR3 amino acids: CASTRTGTQETQYF. DNA for the CDR3: TGTGCCAGCACCCGGACGGGAACACAAGAGACCCAGTACTTC.